This T cell receptor (beta chain) appears in the sequencing data of a study of immune heterogeneity within non-small cell lung tumors (dated by TCRdb to 2016 to 2019). General notes on the study: Histology comprised several squamous cell carcinomas, some ten non-squamous carcinomas and 1 tumor not otherwise specified. Whole-exome sequencing, RNA-seq and TCR beta repertoire sequencing were combined for multiple spatially distinct regions from each NSCLC tumor so that intratumoral immune heterogeneity could be examined. TCR repertoires were analyzed from some 57 tumor loci of fewer than 19 patients, while transcriptome data covered only 40 or so loci from about a dozen patients. Binding of neoantigens to the HLA alleles of each patient was predicted with netMHCpan-3.0 for mutant peptides of 8 to 11 amino acids.

Findings and caveats that apply to the study as a whole: High-frequency TCR beta clonotypes were largely distinct between individual patients. Local tumor mutational burden and local T-cell repertoire clonality had a statistically significant but moderate positive correlation (R about 0.34). Identical dominant CDR3B clonotypes recurred across loci within a patient, yet different tumor locations also harbored unique high-frequency clones.

This clonotype has a handful of counts. The antigen it binds to is not known. No qualities accompany the bases; no much larger clone lies one base away. Genomic DNA was extracted from bulk tumor tissue and used as the TCR template, and 600 ng gDNA was amplified per sample. During surgery, multiple biopsies were taken from each primary tumor, with sampling sites spaced as far apart as possible within the tumor mass. Patients in the study cohort, which was described as untreated, were newly diagnosed NSCLC cases going through curative surgery. The donor group was made up of 15 newly diagnosed non-small cell lung cancer patients undergoing surgery with curative intent. Two independent pathologists reviewed the resected tumor masses. Only DNA and RNA samples of high quality went on to sequencing. The TCR beta CDR3 region was amplified with a multiplex PCR system whose first round ran for approximately 9 cycles using 32 V-gene forward primers and 13 J-gene reverse primers. First-round PCR used a QIAGEN Multiplex PCR Kit, and primer sequences were filed in Chinese patent CN105087789A. In a second PCR round, Illumina universal primers were added with the Phusion High-Fidelity PCR Kit. TCR libraries were paired-end sequenced at 151 bp read length on the Illumina HiSeq X Ten platform. The original pipeline was this. Reads lacking multiplex PCR primers were removed with Cutadapt, read pairs were merged with PEAR, and CDR3 regions were called with MiXCR default settings. Repertoire diversity was assessed by Shannon entropy, and clonality was calculated as one minus the Shannon entropy divided by the ln of the count of productive unique sequences. A clonotype counted as a dominant or high-frequency T-cell clone when its frequency was 0.5% or higher. Using fastp trimming at Q25 and MiXCR clonotype assembly, TCRdb reanalyzed the public sequencing data and kept in-frame beta chains. CDR3 protein sequences are deduplicated, and each keeps its most common genes and DNA. The V and J calls and clone size come from TCRdb's table, not from the authors' own analysis. This sample comprises over 10,000 distinct CDR3 sequences, approximately 22% of them detected only once. The ten largest clones add up to 10% to 15% of the sample.

Measured from the cysteine to the phenylalanine, the CDR3 is 17 residues long. Only the CDR3 region is kept as DNA, spanning 51 bases read in frame from base 1. CDR1 KGHDR and CDR2 SFDVKD were looked up in the germline V gene. V has 0 bases trimmed and J has 4 bases trimmed; junction bases matching no gene number 4. The clonotype originates from a man aged 50 or older with non-small cell lung cancer. Rearrangement joined TRBV24-1 to TRBJ2-1, with 11 middle bases fitting TRBD2. The sequenced sample consisted of lung tumor tissue. This receptor has the CDR3 CATSDLGGTSGYNEQFF. The nucleotide sequence is TGTGCCACCAGTGATTTGGGGGGGACTAGCGGATACAATGAGCAGTTCTTC.